This T cell receptor (beta chain) was identified during a study of blood T cell repertoires in COVID-19. About the study: Donors in the United States, Italy and Spain gave samples during acute or convalescent COVID-19. Sources were T cells, B-cell-depleted T cells, or PBMCs; the material itself was cDNA or gDNA.

Authors' methods: Reference gene primer amplification in the assay estimated nucleated cell counts. TCRdb keeps only in-frame clones here, not all; method: immunoSEQ multiplex PCR. V, J and clone size derive from that table, while D and trimming were established from the DNA sequence. The data contain just under 55,000 clones, approximately 91% of them seen just once; the ten biggest clones take up 3% to 5%. What was sequenced was peripheral blood. This clonotype was sampled from a man over 45 with acute or convalescent COVID-19.

CDR3 sequence reads: CASSSPTGAVNTEAFF. The DNA of the CDR3 is TGTGCCAGCAGCTCGCCTACAGGGGCCGTGAACACTGAAGCTTTCTTT. This chain joins TRBV7-9 and TRBJ1-1, with 7 bases aligning to TRBD1. The CDR3 extends over 16 amino acids. The trim removed 4 bases at V and 0 bases at J, leaving 8 bases unmatched. Germline V gene lookup returns CDR1 SEHNR and CDR2 FQNEAQ (reference sequence).